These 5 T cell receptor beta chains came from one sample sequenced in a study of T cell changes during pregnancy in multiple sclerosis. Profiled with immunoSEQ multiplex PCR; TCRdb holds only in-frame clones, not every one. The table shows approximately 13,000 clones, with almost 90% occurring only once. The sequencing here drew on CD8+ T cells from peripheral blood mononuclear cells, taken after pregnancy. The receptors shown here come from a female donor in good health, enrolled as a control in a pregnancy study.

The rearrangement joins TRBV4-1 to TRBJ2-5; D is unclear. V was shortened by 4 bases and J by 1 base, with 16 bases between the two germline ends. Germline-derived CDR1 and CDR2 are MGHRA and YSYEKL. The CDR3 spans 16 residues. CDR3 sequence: CASSPRAGLRQETQYF. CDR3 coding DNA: TGCGCCAGCAGCCCCCGCGCAGGTCTCCGCCAAGAGACCCAGTACTTC.

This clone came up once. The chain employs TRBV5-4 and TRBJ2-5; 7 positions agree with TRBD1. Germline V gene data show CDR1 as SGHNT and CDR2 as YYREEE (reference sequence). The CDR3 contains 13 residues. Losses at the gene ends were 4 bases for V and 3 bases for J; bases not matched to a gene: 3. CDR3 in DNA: TGTGCCAGCAGCCTAGGGACAGAAGAGACCCAGTACTTC. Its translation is CASSLGTEETQYF.

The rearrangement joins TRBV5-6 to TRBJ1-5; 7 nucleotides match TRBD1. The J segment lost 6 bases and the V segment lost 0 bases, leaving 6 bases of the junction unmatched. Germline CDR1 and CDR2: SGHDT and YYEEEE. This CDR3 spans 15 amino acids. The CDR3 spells CASSLGGTEFQPQHF. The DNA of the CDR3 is TGTGCCAGCAGCTTGGGAGGGACAGAATTTCAGCCCCAGCATTTT.

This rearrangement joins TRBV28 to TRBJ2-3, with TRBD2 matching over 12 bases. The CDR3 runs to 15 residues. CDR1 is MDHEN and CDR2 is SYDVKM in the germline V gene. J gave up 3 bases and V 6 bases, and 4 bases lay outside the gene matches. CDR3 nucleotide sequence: TGTGCCAGCAGCCCTAGCGGGAGGGTAACAGATACGCAGTATTTT. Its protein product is CASSPSGRVTDTQYF.

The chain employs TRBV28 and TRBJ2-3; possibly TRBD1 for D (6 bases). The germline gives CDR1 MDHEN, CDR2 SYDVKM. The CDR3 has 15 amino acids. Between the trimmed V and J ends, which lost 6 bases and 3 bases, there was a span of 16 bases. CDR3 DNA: TGTGCCAGCAGCCAAGACAGGCCCAGTACAGATACGCAGTATTTT. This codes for CASSQDRPSTDTQYF.